These T cell receptor beta chains were read from a single sample in a study of identical twins. TCRdb ran MiXCR on the 5' RACE reads and lists one entry per CDR3 protein. The table has 200,000 to 250,000 distinct CDR3 sequences, 7.5% seen once. The same sample was also used in a study of yellow fever vaccine responses in identical twins.

The sample consisted of memory (CD45RO+) T cells sorted from blood. These receptor sequences come from a woman between 18 and 29 years old in good health. The CDR3 runs from the conserved cysteine through the conserved F or W. The D gene is left open where the match is weak. The size entry is marked missing in some rows and otherwise reads once, few, many or a size class.

>NA|TRBV3-1|NA|TRBJ1-1
TGTGCCAGCAGCCAAGCGGACCGGGGGAATGAAGCTTTCTTT
CASSQADRGNEAFF
>NA|TRBV14|NA|TRBJ1-1
TGTGCCAGCAGCCAAGAGGCGGAAAGGCAAGGGGCTGAAGCTTTCTTT
CASSQEAERQGAEAFF
>few|TRBV3-1|NA|TRBJ2-5
TGTGCCAGCAGCCATAGAGGGGAAGAGACCCAGTACTTC
CASSHRGEETQYF
>many|TRBV15|TRBD1|TRBJ1-1
TGTGCCACCAGCAGAGCGGGCAGGGGGCACAACACTGAAGCTTTCTTT
CATSRAGRGHNTEAFF
>NA|TRBV2|NA|TRBJ2-7
TGTGCCAGCAGTGAAGCGCGGCAGGGGGGAGAGCAGTACTTC
CASSEARQGGEQYF
>NA|TRBV6-5|NA|TRBJ2-2
TGTGCCAGCAGTTTGAACGGAAACACCGGGGAGCTGTTTTTT
CASSLNGNTGELFF
>few|TRBV10-2|NA|TRBJ2-7
TGCGCCAGCAGACCGTCGGGGGCAGCCTACGAGCAGTACTTC
CASRPSGAAYEQYF
>many|TRBV29-1|TRBD1|TRBJ2-4
TGCAGCGTTATATCGACAGGGGGCAAAAACATTCAGTACTTC
CSVISTGGKNIQYF
>few|TRBV2|NA|TRBJ2-7
TGTGCCAGCAGTGACGATTCCTACGAGCAGTACTTC
CASSDDSYEQYF
>NA|TRBV20-1|TRBD2|TRBJ2-1
TGCAGTGCCCAAGGGACTAGCGGAAACGATAATGAGCAGTTCTTC
CSAQGTSGNDNEQFF
>many|TRBV4-2|NA|TRBJ1-1
TGTGCCAGCAGCCCGGGACCGCCTGGCACTGAAGCTTTCTTT
CASSPGPPGTEAFF
>many|TRBV28|NA|TRBJ2-7
TGTGCCAGCAGCCTGACAGGGATGAAGGAGGGCTACGAGCAGTACTTC
CASSLTGMKEGYEQYF
>many|TRBV6-1|NA|TRBJ2-1
TGTGCCAGCAGCGGACAAGCAGCCAATGAGCAGTTCTTC
CASSGQAANEQFF
>many|TRBV27|NA|TRBJ2-7
TGTGCCAGCCGTAGGTCAGCAGGCTCCTACGAGCAGTACTTC
CASRRSAGSYEQYF
>NA|TRBV6-6|NA|TRBJ1-5
TGTGCCAGCACCACGGACGGGGAAAATCAGCCCCAGCATTTT
CASTTDGENQPQHF
>many|TRBV5-1|TRBD1|TRBJ2-7
TGCGCCAGCAGCTTGATGGACAGGTCCTACGAGCAGTACTTC
CASSLMDRSYEQYF
>NA|TRBV9|NA|TRBJ2-5
TGTGCCAGCAGCGTAGGGTCAGGGAGTCGTGAGACCCAGTACTTC
CASSVGSGSRETQYF
>few|TRBV20-1|TRBD2|TRBJ2-1
TGCAGTGCTAGACCCTTTTCCGGGAGGGGGGGTGAGCAGTTCTTC
CSARPFSGRGGEQFF
>few|TRBV12-3/TRBV12-4|TRBD2|TRBJ2-1
TGTGCCAGCAGCCCTAGCGGCTATGAGCAGTTCTTC
CASSPSGYEQFF
>many|TRBV4-2|NA|TRBJ2-3
TGTGCCAGCAGCCAAGAATCGGCACGCGGCACAGATACGCAGTATTTT
CASSQESARGTDTQYF
>few|TRBV7-9|NA|TRBJ1-1
TGTGCCAGCAGCCGCGGCTACGGGAACACTGAAGCTTTCTTT
CASSRGYGNTEAFF
>NA|TRBV19|NA|TRBJ2-1
TGTGCCACTACGGCACAGAATGAGCAGTTCTTC
CATTAQNEQFF
>many|TRBV4-2|TRBD2|TRBJ2-3
TGTGCCAGCAGCCCCATGAGCGGGGGCCGCTCTGGAGATACGCAGTATTTT
CASSPMSGGRSGDTQYF
>many|TRBV10-3|TRBD1|TRBJ2-7
TGTGCCATCAGTGAGTCGAACTCAGGGGGCCTGAGGACCTACGAGCAGTACTTC
CAISESNSGGLRTYEQYF
>few|TRBV11-1|TRBD2|TRBJ2-5
TGTGCCAGCAGCTTAGGGTTCGGTACTAGCGGAGGCCAAGAGACCCAGTACTTC
CASSLGFGTSGGQETQYF